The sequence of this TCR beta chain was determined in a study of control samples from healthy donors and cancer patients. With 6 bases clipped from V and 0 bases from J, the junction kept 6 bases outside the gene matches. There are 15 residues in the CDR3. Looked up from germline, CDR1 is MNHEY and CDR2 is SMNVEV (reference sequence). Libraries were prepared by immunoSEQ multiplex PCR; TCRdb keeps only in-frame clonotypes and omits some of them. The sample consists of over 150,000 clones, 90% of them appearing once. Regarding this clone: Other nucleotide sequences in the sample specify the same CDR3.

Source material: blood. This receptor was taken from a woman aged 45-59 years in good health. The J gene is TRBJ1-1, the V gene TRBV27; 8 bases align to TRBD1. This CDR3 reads CASSRQGLMNTEAFF. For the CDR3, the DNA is TGTGCCAGCAGCCGACAGGGGCTTATGAACACTGAAGCTTTCTTT.